Following are 22 T cell receptor beta chains from one sample sequenced in a study of technical replicates of blood from a few donors. Only in-frame clones appear in the TCRdb table, and some are missing; sequencing was by immunoSEQ multiplex PCR. The sample has approximately 51,000 clones, 80% to 95% seen once; the top ten hold less than 4.5%. Sequences were obtained from PBMCs. The receptor source for this set is a human donor in good health. Some clones in this sample may be carry-over from other donors' samples.

J is TRBJ1-2 and V is TRBV4-3, with D maybe TRBD1 (5 bases). The CDR3 has 13 residues. From germline, CDR1 is LGHNA and CDR2 YSLEER. V dropped 0 bases and J dropped 8 bases, with 10 bases sitting between them. The CDR3 DNA follows: TGCGCCAGCAGCCAAGAGGGAGGGGTCGGCTACACCTTC. Protein product: CASSQEGGVGYTF.

The rearrangement uses TRBV29-1 and TRBJ2-7; 9 positions match TRBD2. The CDR3 contains 15 residues. Germline CDR1 SQVTM, CDR2 ANQGSEA. V gave up 4 bases and J gave up 1 base; unmatched junction bases: 8. CDR3 in amino acids: CSVASPTSGSYEQYF. CDR3 bases: TGCAGCGTTGCGTCCCCGACTAGCGGATCCTACGAGCAGTACTTC.

The rearrangement joins TRBV18 to TRBJ1-2; a possible D gene is TRBD1 (6 bases). V was clipped by 0 bases and J by 5 bases, with 10 bases between them. There are 14 residues in the CDR3. Germline V gene data show CDR1 as KGHSH and CDR2 as LQKENI. The CDR3 loop is CASSPPAGVYGYTF. The CDR3 DNA follows: TGTGCCAGCTCACCACCCGCAGGGGTATATGGCTACACCTTC.

The chain combines TRBV10-1 with TRBJ1-5, with TRBD1 identical over 7 bases. V lost 6 bases and J lost 7; bases outside the gene matches: 12. The CDR3 totals 15 residues. From germline, CDR1 is WNHNN and CDR2 SYGVQD (reference sequence). CDR3 nucleotides: TGCGCCAGCAGCAAACACAGGGGTGTTAGCCAGCCCCAGCATTTT. This translates into CASSKHRGVSQPQHF.

This chain connects TRBV11-2 to TRBJ2-7; D perhaps matches TRBD2 (6 bases). Germline V gene lookup returns CDR1 SGHAT and CDR2 FQNNGV. Trimming stripped 5 bases from V and 4 bases from J, with 12 bases between. This CDR3 is built from 13 residues. The CDR3 bases are TGTGCCAGCAGCCCGGGACTCCGATACGAGCAGTACTTC. It codes for CASSPGLRYEQYF.

The chain links TRBV2 to TRBJ2-7; TRBD1 matches 9 bases. The CDR3 has 13 amino acids. In germline, CDR1 is SNHLY, CDR2 FYNNEI. V lost 4 bases, J lost 2 bases, and 0 bases stayed unmatched. The CDR3 is CASSGQGAYEQYF. Here the CDR3 DNA reads TGTGCCAGCAGTGGACAGGGGGCCTACGAGCAGTACTTC.

This clone was seen a handful of times. Here the CDR3 reads CASRRTSGGRGETQYF. DNA for the CDR3: TGTGCCAGCAGACGGACTAGCGGGGGGCGAGGGGAGACCCAGTACTTC. This chain uses TRBV7-2 with TRBJ2-5; TRBD2 aligns across 14 bases. Losses at the gene ends were 6 bases for V and 5 bases for J; bases not matched to a gene: 8. CDR3 size: 16 residues. Looked up from germline, CDR1 is SGHTA and CDR2 is FQGNSA.

In the case of this clone: Germline and junction disagree at one end, which may indicate a read error. The J gene is TRBJ1-2, the V gene TRBV5-6; D is unresolved. CDR3 size: 12 residues. The germline V gene has CDR1 SGHDT and CDR2 YYEEEE. The CDR3 sequence is CASSLDAENLAF. DNA of the CDR3: TGTGCCAGCAGCTTGGATGCGGAGAATTTGGCCTTC.

There are a few counts of this clone. This chain uses TRBV19 with TRBJ1-1; perhaps TRBD1 as D (5 bases). Trimming cost V 8 bases and J 0 bases, with 10 bases left between them. Germline values: CDR1 LNHDA, CDR2 SQIVND (reference sequence). The CDR3 sequence is 13 residues long. As DNA, the CDR3 is TGTGCCAGTCGGGGGACCGTGAACACTGAAGCTTTCTTT. This translates into CASRGTVNTEAFF.

The chain couples TRBV5-5 to TRBJ2-5; TRBD2 matches 11 bases. V shed 4 bases, J shed 2 bases, and the junction held 7 bases outside the gene matches. The CDR3 runs 16 residues. The germline V gene has CDR1 SGHKS and CDR2 YYEKEE (reference sequence). The CDR3 loop is CASSLPRTSGQETQYF. CDR3 nucleotide sequence: TGTGCCAGCAGCCTACCGAGGACTAGCGGGCAAGAGACCCAGTACTTC.

The chain combines TRBV7-8 with TRBJ1-5, with D uncertain. This CDR3 has 17 amino acids. Germline V gene sequence: CDR1 SGHVS, CDR2 FQNEAQ. The V end was cut by 1 base, the J end by 0 bases, with 13 bases between. The CDR3 DNA sequence: TGTGCCAGCAGCTTAGACGGTTCCGAGTATAGCAATCAGCCCCAGCATTTT. It is translated as CASSLDGSEYSNQPQHF.

The V and J genes are TRBV6-5 and TRBJ2-7; 8 bases line up with TRBD2. The CDR3 contains 16 residues. With 1 base clipped from V and 1 base from J, the junction kept 6 bases outside the gene matches. Germline assignment: CDR1 MNHEY and CDR2 SVGAGI. The CDR3 bases are TGTGCCAGCAGTTACTTTAGCGGGGCAAGGTCCTACGAGCAGTACTTC. Amino acids: CASSYFSGARSYEQYF.

The gene calls are TRBV4-1 and TRBJ2-7, with a weak D call TRBD1 (7 bases). The CDR3 runs 15 residues. V lost 3 bases, J lost 4 bases, and 16 bases lay in between. In germline, CDR1 is MGHRA, CDR2 YSYEKL. CDR3 coding DNA: TGCGCCAGCAGCCAGGGTTCGCAGGGGGGATACGAGCAGTACTTC. It yields the protein CASSQGSQGGYEQYF.

The chain links TRBV7-2 to TRBJ1-1; D perhaps matches TRBD1 (5 bases). There are 16 residues in the CDR3. Trimming stripped 1 base from V and 1 base from J, with 13 bases between. Germline values: CDR1 SGHTA, CDR2 FQGNSA. The CDR3 DNA follows: TGTGCCAGCAGCTTAGGGGGGGGACGGAGGAACACTGAAGCTTTCTTT. Its translation: CASSLGGGRRNTEAFF.

This clone was seen only a few times. A read error is possible here, since a much larger clone lies one base away. Other DNA sequences in the sample encode the same CDR3. The rearrangement uses TRBV5-1 and TRBJ2-1, with 7 bases aligning to TRBD2. Germline values: CDR1 SGHRS, CDR2 YFSETQ. V was pared by 3 bases and J by 4 bases, with 4 bases of the junction left unmatched. The CDR3 totals 14 residues. Written as DNA, the CDR3 is TGCGCCAGCAGCTCTAGCGGCGGATACAATGAGCAGTTCTTC. Its protein product is CASSSSGGYNEQFF.

The chain uses TRBV11-2 and TRBJ2-1, with D perhaps matching TRBD2 (8 bases). This CDR3 comprises 18 residues. With 3 bases removed from V and 3 bases from J, the gap between germline ends came to 21 bases. Germline CDR1 reads SGHAT; CDR2 reads FQNNGV. The CDR3 DNA follows: TGTGCCAGCAGCTTCGCCCCTAGGGGGCGGGAGGTCTACAATGAGCAGTTCTTC. Its translation: CASSFAPRGREVYNEQFF.

In DNA, the CDR3 is TGTGCCAGCAGCTTTTGGACTAGCACAGATACGCAGTATTTT. Amino acids: CASSFWTSTDTQYF. This chain uses TRBV7-9 with TRBJ2-3; a possible D gene is TRBD2 (5 bases). Germline loops: CDR1 SEHNR, CDR2 FQNEAQ (reference sequence). V gave up 3 bases and J gave up 0 bases, with 7 bases separating them. The CDR3 has 14 amino acids.

The chain combines TRBV6-6 with TRBJ1-2, with a tentative D call TRBD1 (5 bases). This CDR3 region has 13 residues. Germline V gives CDR1 MNHNY, CDR2 SVGAGI (reference sequence). V lost 2 bases and J lost 1, with 5 bases in between. This chain's CDR3 is CASSYDSNYGYTF. The DNA of the CDR3 is TGTGCCAGCAGTTACGACAGTAACTATGGCTACACCTTC.

The V call is TRBV7-2, the J call TRBJ1-6; 8 nucleotides match TRBD1. CDR3 length: 16 residues. Germline loops: CDR1 SGHTA, CDR2 FQGNSA. The V and J ends lost 6 bases and 13 bases, in that order; junction bases with no gene match: 17. This CDR3 reads CASRPQGGDNRVPLHF. CDR3 sequence (DNA): TGTGCCAGCAGACCACAGGGGGGGGATAACAGGGTGCCCCTCCACTTT.

CDR3 sequence: CASSVVQRGEQYF. The CDR3 DNA reads as TGTGCCAGCAGCGTAGTTCAGCGGGGGGAGCAGTATTTT. The chain couples TRBV9 to TRBJ2-3, with 9 bases identical to TRBD2. The CDR3 is made up of 13 amino acids. CDR1 and CDR2 (germline): SGDLS, YYNGEE. V gave up 0 bases and J gave up 11 bases; unmatched junction bases: 4. The full variable domain, its missing parts supplied by reference TRBV9 and TRBJ2-3, is DSGVTQTPKHLITATGQRVTLRCSPRSGDLSVYWYQQSLDQGLQFLIQYYNGEERAKGNILERFSAQQFPDLHSELNLSSLELGDSALYFCASSVVQRGEQYFGPGTRLTVL.

This clone was seen once. This rearrangement joins TRBV18 to TRBJ2-7; 8 bases agree with TRBD1. There are 14 residues in the CDR3. The germline gives CDR1 KGHSH, CDR2 LQKENI. The trim removed 0 bases at V and 7 bases at J, leaving 5 bases unmatched. This CDR3 is CASSPPDRAWEQYF. CDR3 DNA sequence: TGTGCCAGCTCACCACCGGACAGGGCCTGGGAGCAGTACTTC.

The table lists this clone with many counts. CDR3 residues: CASSQGTSGEYNEQFF. The CDR3 region has the DNA TGTGCCAGCAGCCAAGGGACTAGCGGGGAGTACAATGAGCAGTTCTTC. The chain joins TRBV4-2 to TRBJ2-1; 12 positions match TRBD2. Germline V lookup: CDR1 LGHNA, CDR2 YNFKEQ. V trimming: 1 base; J trimming: 4 bases; junction bases outside the gene matches: 2. CDR3 length equals 16 residues.